A single sample gave rise to the 16 T cell receptor beta chains below, sequenced in a study of T cells after yellow fever vaccination. TCRdb called the 5' RACE reads again in MiXCR, with one record for every CDR3 protein. The data show about 160,000 distinct CDR3 sequences, about 7% seen once. Sequencing used CD4+ T cells sorted from PBMCs, obtained 5 to 6 days after the first yellow fever vaccination. These receptors were collected from a man in his late teens or twenties who received the YFV17D yellow fever vaccine.

This clonotype was recorded many times. This chain connects TRBV29-1 to TRBJ2-7, with D maybe TRBD1 (6 bases). This CDR3 spans 13 amino acids. Germline values: CDR1 SQVTM, CDR2 ANQGSEA. V lost 4 bases, J lost 6 bases, and 16 bases lay in between. CDR3 in DNA: TGCAGCGTTGCTGGCAACAGGGATGGCGAGCAGTACTTC. Its translation is CSVAGNRDGEQYF.

This clonotype came up many times. J is TRBJ1-1 and V is TRBV5-1, with D perhaps TRBD1 (5 bases). V was pared by 1 base and J by 7 bases, with 8 bases between. Germline V gene lookup returns CDR1 SGHRS and CDR2 YFSETQ. CDR3 length: 12 residues. The CDR3 nucleotides read TGCGCCAGCAGCTTGATCCAGGGTGAAGCTTTCTTT. It encodes CASSLIQGEAFF.

This clonotype was seen many times. The chain has TRBV7-9 and TRBJ1-2; no reliable D call. CDR1 and CDR2 from the germline V gene are SEHNR and FQNEAQ (reference sequence). The V end was cut by 6 bases, the J end by 2 bases, with 16 bases between. The CDR3 runs to 15 residues. Here the CDR3 reads CASSREVILNYGYTF. CDR3 DNA: TGTGCCAGCAGTAGGGAGGTTATCCTAAACTATGGCTACACCTTC. Using reference TRBV7-9 and TRBJ1-2 for the parts outside the CDR3, the full variable domain is DTGVSQNPRHKITKRGQNVTFRCDPISEHNRLYWYRQTLGQGPEFLTYFQNEAQLEKSRLLSDRFSAERPKGSFSTLEIQRTEQGDSAMYLCASSREVILNYGYTFGSGTRLTVV.

In this sample, this clonotype turned up many times. The chain employs TRBV12-3 or TRBV12-4 and TRBJ2-7; no clear D. V shed 3 bases and J shed 5 bases, with 5 bases lying between them. CDR3 length: 11 amino acids. Written as DNA, the CDR3 is TGTGCCAGCAGTTTCCGAGACGAGCAGTACTTC. Protein sequence: CASSFRDEQYF.

This clonotype was observed at least ten times. The gene calls are TRBV6-2 or TRBV6-3 and TRBJ1-2; D gene ambiguous. Germline CDR1 MNHEY, CDR2 SVGEGT. V was cut by 7 bases and J by 8 bases, with 17 bases left in between. This CDR3 contains 13 residues. In nucleotides, the CDR3 is TGTGCCAGCACTCCTGTGGGAGCCGGGGGCTACACCTTC. Amino acid sequence: CASTPVGAGGYTF.

This clonotype was detected many times. This chain uses TRBV20-1 with TRBJ2-5; D unclear. Germline V gene lookup returns CDR1 DFQATT and CDR2 SNEGSKA (reference sequence). V lost 5 bases and J lost 5, with 15 bases in between. The CDR3 consists of 13 residues. CDR3: CSACDNRRETQYF. CDR3 nucleotide sequence: TGCAGTGCTTGTGACAACCGTAGGGAGACCCAGTACTTC.

This clonotype has at least ten counts. V is TRBV9 and J is TRBJ1-2; weak D call: TRBD1 (5 bases). Per the germline V gene, CDR1 is SGDLS and CDR2 is YYNGEE. Deletions cut 1 base from V and 3 bases from J, with 7 bases between. This CDR3 has 13 amino acids. CDR3 in DNA: TGTGCCAGCAGCGTACAGGGCGACTATGGCTACACCTTC. Protein: CASSVQGDYGYTF.

This clonotype was counted ten times or more. This chain joins TRBV6-2 or TRBV6-3 and TRBJ2-7; 7 nucleotides align to TRBD1. This CDR3 spans 14 amino acids. CDR1 and CDR2 (germline): MNHEY, SVGEGT. Trimming took 5 bases from V and 6 from J; bases not matched to a gene: 10. The CDR3 spells CASSRTGQSGEQYV. The CDR3 DNA reads as TGTGCCAGCAGTAGGACAGGACAATCGGGCGAGCAGTACGTC.

This clonotype was recorded at least ten times. The V and J genes are TRBV12-3 or TRBV12-4 and TRBJ2-1, with D possibly being TRBD1 or TRBD2 (6 bases each). V was cut by 6 bases and J by 7 bases, with 19 bases left in between. There are 15 residues in the CDR3. In DNA, the CDR3 is TGTGCCAGCAGCTCTATCGGGGGCCCCGGTAATGAGCAGTTCTTC. Translated: CASSSIGGPGNEQFF.

The chain has TRBV4-1 and TRBJ1-2; 9 positions match TRBD1. Germline values: CDR1 MGHRA, CDR2 YSYEKL. The CDR3 totals 16 residues. J lost 4 bases, V lost 0 bases, and 6 bases had no gene match. The DNA for the CDR3 is TGCGCCAGCAGCCAAGAAGTAGGACAGGGGATCTATGGCTACACCTTC. Translated: CASSQEVGQGIYGYTF.

This clonotype was detected many times. The gene calls are TRBV12-3 or TRBV12-4 and TRBJ2-3; D gene unclear. V was trimmed by 5 bases and J by 6 bases, leaving 12 bases between them. The CDR3 is 13 amino acids. The CDR3 here is CASSVQAADTQYF. The CDR3 DNA is TGTGCCAGCAGTGTCCAAGCCGCGGATACGCAGTATTTT.

This clonotype was recorded many times. The CDR3 bases are TGTGCCAGCAGCGCGGACCGCTACGAGCAGTACGTC. It is translated as CASSADRYEQYV. The genes are TRBV7-8 and TRBJ2-7; D is ambiguous. Per germline, CDR1 SGHVS and CDR2 FQNEAQ. The CDR3 is made up of 12 amino acids. V shed 5 bases and J shed 3 bases, with 8 bases lying between them.

This clonotype has a count of ten or more. The V call is TRBV20-1, the J call TRBJ1-1, with D maybe TRBD1 (5 bases). The CDR3 runs to 17 residues. The germline CDR1 and CDR2 sequences are DFQATT and SNEGSKA (reference sequence). Trimming took 0 bases from V and 3 from J, leaving 20 bases between them. The CDR3 sequence is CSARDDGARSKYTEAFF. The CDR3 nucleotides read TGCAGTGCTAGAGATGACGGGGCGCGGAGTAAGTACACTGAAGCTTTCTTT.

This clonotype was observed a single time. This may stem from a read error, because a much larger clone lies one nucleotide away. The chain employs TRBV12-3 or TRBV12-4 and TRBJ2-1, with 7 bases identical to TRBD1. V shed 2 bases, J shed 14 bases, and the junction held 15 bases outside the gene matches. CDR3 length: 15 residues. The CDR3 sequence is CASSLLGTVGGGEFF. CDR3 DNA sequence: TGTGCCAGCAGTTTATTGGGGACAGTGGGCGGCGGTGAGTTCTTC.

The table lists this clonotype with a few counts. The chain couples TRBV5-4 to TRBJ2-3, with 7 nucleotides matching TRBD1. The length of the CDR3 is 15 residues. With 2 bases clipped from V and 1 base from J, the junction kept 4 bases outside the gene matches. In germline, CDR1 is SGHNT, CDR2 YYREEE (reference sequence). CDR3 in DNA: TGTGCCAGCAGCTTTAGAGGGGGCCGCACAGATACGCAGTATTTT. As protein: CASSFRGGRTDTQYF.

This clonotype turned up a few times. The chain employs TRBV7-9 and TRBJ2-5; the match to TRBD1 covers 8 bases. The germline gives CDR1 SEHNR, CDR2 FQNEAQ (reference sequence). The CDR3 has 17 amino acids. Losses at the gene ends were 5 bases for V and 4 bases for J; bases not matched to a gene: 15. CDR3 protein: CASSTGQGSWGRETQYF. CDR3 nucleotide sequence: TGTGCCAGCAGCACCGGACAGGGATCCTGGGGGCGAGAGACCCAGTACTTC.